This T cell receptor (beta chain) was identified during a study of patients and donors after allogeneic stem cell transplantation. TCRdb passed the RT-PCR reads through MiXCR, listing each CDR3 protein once. The sample has roughly 960,000 distinct CDR3 sequences, 18% seen once. The CDR3 runs 16 residues. V was pared by 2 bases and J by 7 bases, with 8 bases of the junction left unmatched. From germline, CDR1 is SGHNT and CDR2 YYREEE (reference sequence). Sequencing was carried out using blood, either unsorted or a sorted T cell fraction (not recorded which). The V and J genes are TRBV5-4 and TRBJ2-1; 11 bases map to TRBD2. The receptor was derived from a human donor who was either an allogeneic HSCT recipient or a stem cell or donor lymphocyte infusion donor (not recorded which). It is not recorded whose cells these are; they may come from a transplant donor. CDR3 protein: CASSFIAGGPWNEQFF. The CDR3 DNA follows: TGTGCCAGCAGCTTCATAGCGGGGGGGCCATGGAATGAGCAGTTCTTC.